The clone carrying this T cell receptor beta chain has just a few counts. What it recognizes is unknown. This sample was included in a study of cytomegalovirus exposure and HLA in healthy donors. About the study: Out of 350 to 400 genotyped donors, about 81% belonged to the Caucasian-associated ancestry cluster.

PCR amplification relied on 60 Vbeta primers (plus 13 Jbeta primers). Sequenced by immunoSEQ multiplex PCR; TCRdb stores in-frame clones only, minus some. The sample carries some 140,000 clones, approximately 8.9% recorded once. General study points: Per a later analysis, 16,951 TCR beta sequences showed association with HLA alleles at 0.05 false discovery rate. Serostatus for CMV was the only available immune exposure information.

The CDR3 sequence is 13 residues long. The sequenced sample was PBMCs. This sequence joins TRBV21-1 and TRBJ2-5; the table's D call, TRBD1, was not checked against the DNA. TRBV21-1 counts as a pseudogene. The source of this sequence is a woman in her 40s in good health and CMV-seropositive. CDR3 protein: CASSLDRVETQYF. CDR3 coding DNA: TGTGCCAGCAGCCTGGACAGGGTTGAGACCCAGTACTTC.